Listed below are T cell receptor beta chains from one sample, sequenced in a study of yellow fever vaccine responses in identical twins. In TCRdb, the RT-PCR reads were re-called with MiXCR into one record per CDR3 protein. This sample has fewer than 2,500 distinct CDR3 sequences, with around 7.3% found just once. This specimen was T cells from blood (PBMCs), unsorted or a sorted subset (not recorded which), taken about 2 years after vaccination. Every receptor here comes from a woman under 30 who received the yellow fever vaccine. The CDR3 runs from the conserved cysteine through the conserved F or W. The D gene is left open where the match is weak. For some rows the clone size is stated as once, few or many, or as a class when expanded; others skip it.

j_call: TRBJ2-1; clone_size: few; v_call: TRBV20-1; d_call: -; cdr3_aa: CSASLGQPRDEQFF; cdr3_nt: TGCAGTGCTAGTTTGGGACAACCTCGCGATGAGCAGTTCTTC
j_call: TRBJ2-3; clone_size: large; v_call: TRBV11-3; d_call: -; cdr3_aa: CASSFTDTQYF; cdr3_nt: TGTGCCAGCAGCTTTACAGATACGCAGTATTTT
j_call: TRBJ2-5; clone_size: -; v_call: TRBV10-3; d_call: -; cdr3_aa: CAIRDRGGGETQYF; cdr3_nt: TGTGCCATCCGAGACCGGGGTGGAGGAGAGACCCAGTACTTC
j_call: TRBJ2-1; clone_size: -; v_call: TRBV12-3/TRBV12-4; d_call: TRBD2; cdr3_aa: CASSFTSGGYNEQFF; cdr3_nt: TGTGCCAGCAGTTTCACTAGCGGGGGATACAATGAGCAGTTCTTC
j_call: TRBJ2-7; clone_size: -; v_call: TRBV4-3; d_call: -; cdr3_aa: CASSQVGALSYEQYF; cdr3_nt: TGCGCCAGCAGCCAAGTGGGGGCGCTCTCCTACGAGCAGTACTTC
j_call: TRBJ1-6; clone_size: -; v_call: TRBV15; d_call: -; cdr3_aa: CATSRGDSSYNSPLHF; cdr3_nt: TGTGCCACCAGCAGAGGGGATAGCTCCTATAATTCACCCCTCCACTTT
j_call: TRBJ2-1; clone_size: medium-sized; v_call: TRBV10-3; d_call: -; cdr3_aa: CATYGLDEQFF; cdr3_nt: TGTGCCACCTACGGGTTGGATGAGCAGTTCTTC
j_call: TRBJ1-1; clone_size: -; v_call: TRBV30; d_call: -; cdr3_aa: CAWSVGSGAFF; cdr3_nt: TGTGCCTGGAGTGTAGGGTCGGGAGCTTTCTTT
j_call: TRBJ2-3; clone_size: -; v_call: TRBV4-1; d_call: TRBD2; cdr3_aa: CASSQGLAGGDTQYF; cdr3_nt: TGCGCCAGCAGCCAAGGACTAGCGGGGGGGGATACGCAGTATTTT
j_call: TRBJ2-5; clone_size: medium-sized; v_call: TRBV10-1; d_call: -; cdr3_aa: CASRDSLGETQYF; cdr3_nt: TGCGCCAGCAGGGACTCCTTAGGGGAGACCCAGTACTTC
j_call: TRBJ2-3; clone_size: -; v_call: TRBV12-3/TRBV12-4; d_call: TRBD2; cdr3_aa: CASRLAGGPDTQYF; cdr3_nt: TGTGCCAGCCGACTAGCGGGAGGTCCAGATACGCAGTATTTT
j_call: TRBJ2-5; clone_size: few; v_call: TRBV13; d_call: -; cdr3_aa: CASSPDPQETQYF; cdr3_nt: TGTGCCAGCAGCCCCGACCCACAAGAGACCCAGTACTTC
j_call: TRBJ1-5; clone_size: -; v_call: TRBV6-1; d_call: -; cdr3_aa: CASSRQGSNQPQHF; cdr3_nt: TGTGCCAGCAGCCGCCAGGGTAGCAATCAGCCCCAGCATTTT
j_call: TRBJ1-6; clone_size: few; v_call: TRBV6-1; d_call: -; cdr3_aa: CASRPQGTDSPLHF; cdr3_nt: TGTGCCAGCAGACCTCAGGGAACGGATTCACCCCTCCACTTT
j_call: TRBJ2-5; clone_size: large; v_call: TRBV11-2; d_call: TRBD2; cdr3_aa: CASSYLASGRVMETQYF; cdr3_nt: TGTGCCAGCAGCTACCTTGCTAGCGGGAGGGTAATGGAGACCCAGTACTTC
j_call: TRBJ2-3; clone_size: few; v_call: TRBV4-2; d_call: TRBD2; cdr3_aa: CASSQEGSGSNRDTQYF; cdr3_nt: TGTGCCAGCAGCCAAGAGGGCAGCGGGAGTAATAGAGATACGCAGTATTTT
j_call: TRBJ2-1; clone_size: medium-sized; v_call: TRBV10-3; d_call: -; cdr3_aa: CAISDGGRGSNEQFF; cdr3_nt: TGTGCCATCAGTGACGGGGGGCGTGGTTCCAATGAGCAGTTCTTC
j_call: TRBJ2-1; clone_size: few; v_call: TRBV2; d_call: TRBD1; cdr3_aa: CASSGPDRAEQFF; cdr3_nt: TGTGCCAGCAGCGGCCCGGACAGGGCAGAGCAGTTCTTC
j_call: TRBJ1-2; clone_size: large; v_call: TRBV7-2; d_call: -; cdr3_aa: CASSLQGYNGYTF; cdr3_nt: TGTGCCAGCAGCTTACAGGGCTACAATGGCTACACCTTC